This T cell receptor beta chain was captured by sequencing in a study of cytomegalovirus exposure and HLA in healthy donors. Turning to the study itself: Counted in an early data release were roughly 87 million unique TCRs from HLA-typed donors.

The CDR3 runs to 14 residues. Unmatched junction bases numbered 2, after V lost 4 bases and J lost 4 bases. CDR1 and CDR2 from the germline V gene are MNHEY and SVGAGI. Primers for the PCR totalled 60 Vbeta and 13 Jbeta. The repertoire was sequenced with immunoSEQ multiplex PCR; TCRdb's copy has only in-frame clones and lacks some. The table records around 140,000 clones, around 73% of them present only once. This clone was detected only a few times. The antigen remains unidentified. Study-wide findings and caveats: Some V segments, TRBV6-2 and TRBV6-3 among them, were indistinguishable and were therefore excluded.

The sample consisted of PBMCs. The sequence came from a woman aged 18 to 35 in good health and CMV-seronegative. The rearrangement links TRBV6-5 to TRBJ1-3; 9 positions agree with TRBD1. CDR3 residues: CASSWGQGGNTIYF. The CDR3 coding sequence is TGTGCCAGCAGTTGGGGACAGGGAGGAAACACCATATATTTT.